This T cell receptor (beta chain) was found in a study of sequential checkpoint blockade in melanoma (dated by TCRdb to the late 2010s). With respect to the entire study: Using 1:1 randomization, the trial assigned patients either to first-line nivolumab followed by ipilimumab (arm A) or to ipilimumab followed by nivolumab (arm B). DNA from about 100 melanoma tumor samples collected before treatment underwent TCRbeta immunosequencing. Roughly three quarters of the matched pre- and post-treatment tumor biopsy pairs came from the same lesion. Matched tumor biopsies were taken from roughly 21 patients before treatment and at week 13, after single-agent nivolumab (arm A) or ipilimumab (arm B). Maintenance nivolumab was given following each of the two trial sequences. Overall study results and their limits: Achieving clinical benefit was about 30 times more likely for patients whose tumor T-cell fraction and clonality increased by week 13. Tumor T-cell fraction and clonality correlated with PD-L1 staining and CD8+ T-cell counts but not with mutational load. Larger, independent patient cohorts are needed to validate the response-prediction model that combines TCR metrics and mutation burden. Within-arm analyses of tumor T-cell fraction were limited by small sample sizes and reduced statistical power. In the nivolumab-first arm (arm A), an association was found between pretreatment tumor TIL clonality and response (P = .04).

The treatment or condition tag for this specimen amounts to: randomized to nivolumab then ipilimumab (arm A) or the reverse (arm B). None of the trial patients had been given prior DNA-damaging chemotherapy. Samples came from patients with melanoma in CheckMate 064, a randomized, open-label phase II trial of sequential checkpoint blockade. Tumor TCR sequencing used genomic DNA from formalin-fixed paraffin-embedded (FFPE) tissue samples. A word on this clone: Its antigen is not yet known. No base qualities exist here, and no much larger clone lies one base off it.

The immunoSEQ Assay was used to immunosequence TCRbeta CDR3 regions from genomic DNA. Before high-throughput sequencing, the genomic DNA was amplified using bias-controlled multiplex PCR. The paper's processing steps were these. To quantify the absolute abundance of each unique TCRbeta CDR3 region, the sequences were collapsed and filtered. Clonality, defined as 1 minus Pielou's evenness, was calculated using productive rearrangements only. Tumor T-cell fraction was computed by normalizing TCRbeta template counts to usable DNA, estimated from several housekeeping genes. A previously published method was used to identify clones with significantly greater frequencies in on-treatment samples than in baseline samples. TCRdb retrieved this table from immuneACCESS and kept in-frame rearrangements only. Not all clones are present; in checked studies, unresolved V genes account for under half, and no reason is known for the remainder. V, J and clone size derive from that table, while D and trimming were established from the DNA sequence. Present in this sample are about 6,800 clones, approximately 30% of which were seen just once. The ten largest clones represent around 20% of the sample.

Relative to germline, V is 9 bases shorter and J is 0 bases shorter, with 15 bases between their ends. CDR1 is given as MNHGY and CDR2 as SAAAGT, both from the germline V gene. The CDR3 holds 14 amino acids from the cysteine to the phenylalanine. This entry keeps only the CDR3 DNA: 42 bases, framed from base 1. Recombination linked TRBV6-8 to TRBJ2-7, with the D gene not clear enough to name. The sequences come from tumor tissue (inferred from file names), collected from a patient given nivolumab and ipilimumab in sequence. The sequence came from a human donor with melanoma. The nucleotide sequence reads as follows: TGTGCCAGTCACCCTGAGGAGAGCTCCTACGAGCAGTACTTC. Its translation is CASHPEESSYEQYF.